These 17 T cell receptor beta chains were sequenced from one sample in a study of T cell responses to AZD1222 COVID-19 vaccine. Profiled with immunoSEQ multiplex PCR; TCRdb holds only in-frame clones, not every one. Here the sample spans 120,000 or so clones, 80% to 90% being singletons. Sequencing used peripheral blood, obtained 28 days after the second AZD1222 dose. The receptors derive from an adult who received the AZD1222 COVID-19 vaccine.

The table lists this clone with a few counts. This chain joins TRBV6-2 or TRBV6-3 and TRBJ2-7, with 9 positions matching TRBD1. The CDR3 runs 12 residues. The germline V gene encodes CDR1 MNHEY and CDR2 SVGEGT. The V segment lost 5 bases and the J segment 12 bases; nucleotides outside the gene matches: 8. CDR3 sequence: CASSKSTGGRYF. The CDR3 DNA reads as TGTGCCAGCAGTAAATCTACAGGGGGCCGGTACTTC.

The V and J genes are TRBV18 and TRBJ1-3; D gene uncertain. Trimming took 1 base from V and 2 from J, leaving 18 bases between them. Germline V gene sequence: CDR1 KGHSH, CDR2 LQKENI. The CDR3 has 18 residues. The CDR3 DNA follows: TGTGCCAGCTCACCACTAGGTAGGGCCACTGGCCCTGGAAACACCATATATTTT. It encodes CASSPLGRATGPGNTIYF.

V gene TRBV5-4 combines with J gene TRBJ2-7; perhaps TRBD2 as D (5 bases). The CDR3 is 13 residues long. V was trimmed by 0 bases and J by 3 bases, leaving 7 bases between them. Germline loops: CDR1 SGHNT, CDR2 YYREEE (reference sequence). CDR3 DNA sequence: TGTGCCAGCAGCTTGGGCGGAGGCTACGAGCAGTACTTC. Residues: CASSLGGGYEQYF.

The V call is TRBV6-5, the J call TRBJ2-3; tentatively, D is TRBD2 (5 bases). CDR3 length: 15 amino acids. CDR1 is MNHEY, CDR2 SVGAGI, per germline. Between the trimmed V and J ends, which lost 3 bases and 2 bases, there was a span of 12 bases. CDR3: CASSYSRTYTDTQYF. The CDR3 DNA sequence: TGTGCCAGCAGTTATTCACGGACTTACACAGATACGCAGTATTTT.

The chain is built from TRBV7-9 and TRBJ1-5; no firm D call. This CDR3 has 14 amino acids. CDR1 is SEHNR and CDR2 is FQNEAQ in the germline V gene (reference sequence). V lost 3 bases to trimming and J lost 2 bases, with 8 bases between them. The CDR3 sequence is CASSFLGGNQPQHF. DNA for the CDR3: TGTGCCAGCAGCTTCCTGGGAGGCAATCAGCCCCAGCATTTT.

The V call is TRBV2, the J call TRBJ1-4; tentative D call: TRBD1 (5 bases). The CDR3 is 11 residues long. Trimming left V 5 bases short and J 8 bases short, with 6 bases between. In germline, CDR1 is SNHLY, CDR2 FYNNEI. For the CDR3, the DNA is TGTGCCAGCAGTAGACAGGAAAAACTGTTTTTT. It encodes CASSRQEKLFF.

The CDR3 DNA follows: TGTGCCAGCAGTGACTCGATTGGACACACAGATACGCAGTATTTT. Its protein product is CASSDSIGHTDTQYF. The chain links TRBV6-4 to TRBJ2-3; TRBD1 is a possible D gene (5 bases). The CDR3 runs 15 residues. Germline values: CDR1 MRHNA, CDR2 SNTAGT. The V gene lost 0 bases and the J gene lost 2 bases, with 9 bases spanning the gap.

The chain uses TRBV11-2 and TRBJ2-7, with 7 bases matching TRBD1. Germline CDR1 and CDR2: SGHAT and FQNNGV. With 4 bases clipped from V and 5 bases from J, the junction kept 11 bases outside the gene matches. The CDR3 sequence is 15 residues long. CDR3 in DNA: TGTGCCAGCAGCTCTCGATCGACAGGGCTTAACGAGCAGTACTTC. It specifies CASSSRSTGLNEQYF.

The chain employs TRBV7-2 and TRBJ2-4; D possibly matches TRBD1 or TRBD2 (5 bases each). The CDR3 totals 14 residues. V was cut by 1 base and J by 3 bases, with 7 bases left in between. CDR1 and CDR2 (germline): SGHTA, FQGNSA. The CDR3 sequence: CASSLGGDKNIQYF. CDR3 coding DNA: TGTGCCAGCAGCTTAGGAGGGGACAAAAACATTCAGTACTTC. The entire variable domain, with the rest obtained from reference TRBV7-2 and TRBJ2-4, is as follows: GAGVSQSPSNKVTEKGKDVELRCDPISGHTALYWYRQSLGQGLEFLIYFQGNSAPDKSGLPSDRFSAERTGGSVSTLTIQRTQQEDSAVYLCASSLGGDKNIQYFGAGTRLSVL.

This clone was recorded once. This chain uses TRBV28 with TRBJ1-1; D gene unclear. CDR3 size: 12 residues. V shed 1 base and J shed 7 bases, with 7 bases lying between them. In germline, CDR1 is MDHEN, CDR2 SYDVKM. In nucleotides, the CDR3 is TGTGCCAGCAGTTTATCCACGCATGAAGCTTTCTTT. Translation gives CASSLSTHEAFF.

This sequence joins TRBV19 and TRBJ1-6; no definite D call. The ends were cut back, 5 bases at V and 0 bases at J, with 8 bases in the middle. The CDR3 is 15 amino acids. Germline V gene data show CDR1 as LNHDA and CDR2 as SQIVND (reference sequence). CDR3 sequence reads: CASSPSHSYNSPLHF. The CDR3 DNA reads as TGTGCCAGTAGTCCTTCCCACTCCTATAATTCACCCCTCCACTTT.

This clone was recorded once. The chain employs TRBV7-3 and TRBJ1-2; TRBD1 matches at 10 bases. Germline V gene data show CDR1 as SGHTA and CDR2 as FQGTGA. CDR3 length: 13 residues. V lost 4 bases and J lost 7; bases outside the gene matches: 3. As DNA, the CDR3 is TGTGCCAGCAGCTCGCGACAGGGGGCTGGCTACACCTTC. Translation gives CASSSRQGAGYTF.

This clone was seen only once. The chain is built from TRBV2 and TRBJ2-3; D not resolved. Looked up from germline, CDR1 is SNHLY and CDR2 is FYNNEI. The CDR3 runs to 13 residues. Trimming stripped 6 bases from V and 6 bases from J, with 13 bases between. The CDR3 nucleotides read TGTGCCAGCAGCTGGGGTAGTCCCGATACGCAGTATTTT. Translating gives CASSWGSPDTQYF.

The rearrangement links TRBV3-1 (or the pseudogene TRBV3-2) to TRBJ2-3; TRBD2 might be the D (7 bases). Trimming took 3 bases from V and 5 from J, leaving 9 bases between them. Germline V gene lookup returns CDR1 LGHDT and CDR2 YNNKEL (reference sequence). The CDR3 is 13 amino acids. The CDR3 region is CASSQRGGDTQYF. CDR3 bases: TGTGCCAGCAGCCAGAGGGGGGGAGATACGCAGTATTTT.

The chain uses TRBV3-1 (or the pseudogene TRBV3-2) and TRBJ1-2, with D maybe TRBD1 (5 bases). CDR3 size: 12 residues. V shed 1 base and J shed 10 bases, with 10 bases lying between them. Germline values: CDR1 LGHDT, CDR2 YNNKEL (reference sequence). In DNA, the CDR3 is TGTGCCAGCAGCCAAGGGCAGGGATTCTACACCTTC. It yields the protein CASSQGQGFYTF.

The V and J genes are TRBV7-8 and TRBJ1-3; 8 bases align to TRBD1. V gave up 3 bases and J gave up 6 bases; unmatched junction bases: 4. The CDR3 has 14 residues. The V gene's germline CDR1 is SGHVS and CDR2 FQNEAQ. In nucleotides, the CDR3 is TGTGCCAGCAGCTTCGGACAGGGTCCAAACACCATATATTTT. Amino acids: CASSFGQGPNTIYF.

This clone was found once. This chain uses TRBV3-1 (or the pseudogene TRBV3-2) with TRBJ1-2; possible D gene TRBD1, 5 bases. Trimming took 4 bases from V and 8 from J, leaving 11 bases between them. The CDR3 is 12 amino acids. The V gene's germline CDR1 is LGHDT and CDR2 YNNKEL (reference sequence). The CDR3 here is CASSLAGGGYTF. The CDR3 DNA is TGTGCCAGCAGCCTAGCCGGGGGGGGCTACACCTTC.